This section outlines one T cell receptor (beta chain) sequence together with its context. This sample was included in a study of control samples from healthy donors and cancer patients. The CDR3 consists of 14 residues. The germline V gene has CDR1 LNHNV and CDR2 YYDKDF (reference sequence). With 3 bases removed from V and 6 bases from J, the gap between germline ends came to 11 bases. Libraries were prepared by immunoSEQ multiplex PCR; TCRdb keeps only in-frame clonotypes and omits some of them. The sample consists of roughly 120,000 clones, about 95% of them appearing once. The chain employs TRBV15 and TRBJ2-2; no clear D. The origin of this receptor is a man aged 25-45 years in good health. Sequenced sample: blood. CDR3 DNA: TGTGCCACCAGCAGGGGATTGTTCGCCGGGGAGCTGTTTTTT. Translated, it gives CATSRGLFAGELFF.